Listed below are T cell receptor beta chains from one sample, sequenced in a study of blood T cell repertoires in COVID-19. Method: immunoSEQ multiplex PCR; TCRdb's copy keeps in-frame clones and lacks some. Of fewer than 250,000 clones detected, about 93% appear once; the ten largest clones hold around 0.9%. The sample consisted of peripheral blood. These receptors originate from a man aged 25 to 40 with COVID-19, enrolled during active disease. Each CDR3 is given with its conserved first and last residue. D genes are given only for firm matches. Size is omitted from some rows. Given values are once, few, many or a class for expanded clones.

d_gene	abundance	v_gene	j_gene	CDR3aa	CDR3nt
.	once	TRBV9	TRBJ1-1	CASSPRVGANTEAFF	TGTGCCAGCAGCCCCCGGGTGGGGGCGAACACTGAAGCTTTCTTT
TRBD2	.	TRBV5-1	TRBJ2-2	CASRRGLAANTGELFF	TGCGCCAGCAGAAGAGGACTAGCGGCGAACACCGGGGAGCTGTTTTTT
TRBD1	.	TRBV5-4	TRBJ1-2	CASSLPDRVEGDGYTF	TGTGCCAGCAGCTTGCCCGACAGGGTTGAGGGGGATGGCTACACCTTC
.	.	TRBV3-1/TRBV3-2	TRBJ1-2	CASSHTGSGNYGYTF	TGTGCCAGCAGCCATACAGGGTCCGGTAACTATGGCTACACCTTC
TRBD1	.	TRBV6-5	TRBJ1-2	CASTGTGDYYGYTF	TGTGCCAGTACCGGGACAGGGGATTATTATGGCTACACCTTC
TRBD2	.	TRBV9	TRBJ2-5	CASSPRPGLAKETQYF	TGTGCCAGCAGCCCCCGACCGGGACTAGCGAAAGAGACCCAGTACTTC
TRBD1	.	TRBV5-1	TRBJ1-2	CASSPGTGDYYGYTF	TGCGCCAGCAGCCCCGGGACAGGAGATTACTATGGCTACACCTTC
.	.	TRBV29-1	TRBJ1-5	CSVTMGGNQPQHF	TGCAGCGTTACTATGGGTGGCAATCAGCCCCAGCATTTT
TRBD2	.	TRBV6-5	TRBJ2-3	CASSLTSGGVDTQYF	TGTGCCAGCAGCTTGACTAGCGGGGGGGTAGATACGCAGTATTTT
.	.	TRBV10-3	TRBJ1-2	CAISANPRTDGYTF	TGTGCCATCAGTGCCAATCCCCGGACAGATGGCTACACCTTC
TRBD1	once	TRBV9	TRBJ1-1	CASSVAGQPTGAFF	TGTGCCAGCAGCGTAGCGGGACAGCCCACCGGGGCTTTCTTT
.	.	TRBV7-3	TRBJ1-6	CASSLQGWDSPLHF	TGTGCCAGCAGCTTACAGGGGTGGGATTCACCCCTCCACTTT
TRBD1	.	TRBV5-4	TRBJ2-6	CASSWGTGGSGANVLTF	TGTGCCAGCAGCTGGGGGACAGGGGGTAGTGGGGCCAACGTCCTGACTTTC
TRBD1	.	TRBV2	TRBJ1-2	CASSEMGQGTGYTF	TGTGCCAGCAGTGAAATGGGACAGGGCACTGGCTACACCTTC
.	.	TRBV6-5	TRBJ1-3	CASSARGSGNTIYF	TGTGCCAGCAGCGCACGCGGCAGTGGAAACACCATATATTTT
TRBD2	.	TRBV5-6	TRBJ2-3	CASSPTSGGTSTDTQYF	TGTGCCAGCAGCCCAACTAGCGGGGGGACTAGCACAGATACGCAGTATTTT
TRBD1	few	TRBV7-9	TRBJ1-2	CASSRGTVGANYGYTF	TGTGCCAGCAGCCGGGGGACAGTGGGAGCTAACTATGGCTACACCTTC
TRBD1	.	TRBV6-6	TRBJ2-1	CASRPLDRGLINEQFF	TGTGCCAGCAGACCACTGGACAGGGGGTTAATCAATGAGCAGTTCTTC
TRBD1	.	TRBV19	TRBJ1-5	CASSSGQGMGIKQPQHF	TGTGCCAGTAGTTCGGGACAGGGCATGGGAATCAAACAGCCCCAGCATTTT
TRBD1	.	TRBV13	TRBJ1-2	CASSLVAGGRSGYTF	TGTGCCAGCAGCTTAGTGGCAGGGGGGAGGAGTGGCTACACCTTC
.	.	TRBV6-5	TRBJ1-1	CASRGNTEAFF	TGTGCCAGCCGGGGGAACACTGAAGCTTTCTTT
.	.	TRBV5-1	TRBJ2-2	CASSWAWATGELFF	TGCGCCAGCAGCTGGGCTTGGGCCACCGGGGAGCTGTTTTTT
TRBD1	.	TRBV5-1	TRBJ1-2	CASSLDGTEGRFGGYTF	TGCGCCAGCAGCTTGGATGGGACAGAGGGTCGGTTCGGCGGCTACACCTTC
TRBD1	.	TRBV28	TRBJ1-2	CASRGTAYGYTF	TGTGCCAGCAGAGGGACAGCCTATGGCTACACCTTC
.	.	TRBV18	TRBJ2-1	CASSPPPRGVEYNEQFF	TGTGCCAGCTCACCGCCCCCCAGGGGGGTGGAGTACAATGAGCAGTTCTTC
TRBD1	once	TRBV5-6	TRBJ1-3	CASSYRQGNTIYF	TGTGCCAGCAGCTACAGACAGGGTAACACCATATATTTT
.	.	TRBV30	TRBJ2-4	CAWSVSGPGNIQYF	TGTGCCTGGAGTGTATCAGGGCCTGGGAACATTCAGTACTTC
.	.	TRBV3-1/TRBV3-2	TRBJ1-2	CASSQRVLPAGYTF	TGTGCCAGCAGCCAACGGGTTCTACCTGCTGGCTACACCTTC
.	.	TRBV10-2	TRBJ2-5	CASSELDRGAWETQYF	TGCGCCAGCAGTGAGTTGGACCGGGGGGCCTGGGAGACCCAGTACTTC
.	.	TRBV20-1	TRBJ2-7	CSASSGVGYEQYF	TGCAGTGCTAGTTCGGGGGTAGGCTACGAGCAGTACTTC